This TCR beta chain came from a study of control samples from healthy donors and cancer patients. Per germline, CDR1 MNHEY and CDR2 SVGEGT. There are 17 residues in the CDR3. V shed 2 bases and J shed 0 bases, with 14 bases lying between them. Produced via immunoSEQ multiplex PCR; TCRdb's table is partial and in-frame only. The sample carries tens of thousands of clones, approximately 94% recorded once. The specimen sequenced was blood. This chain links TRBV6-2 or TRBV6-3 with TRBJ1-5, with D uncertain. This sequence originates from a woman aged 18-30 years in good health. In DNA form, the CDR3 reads TGTGCCAGCAGTTACCCGGATGTGGGGTTTAGCAATCAGCCCCAGCATTTT. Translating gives CASSYPDVGFSNQPQHF.